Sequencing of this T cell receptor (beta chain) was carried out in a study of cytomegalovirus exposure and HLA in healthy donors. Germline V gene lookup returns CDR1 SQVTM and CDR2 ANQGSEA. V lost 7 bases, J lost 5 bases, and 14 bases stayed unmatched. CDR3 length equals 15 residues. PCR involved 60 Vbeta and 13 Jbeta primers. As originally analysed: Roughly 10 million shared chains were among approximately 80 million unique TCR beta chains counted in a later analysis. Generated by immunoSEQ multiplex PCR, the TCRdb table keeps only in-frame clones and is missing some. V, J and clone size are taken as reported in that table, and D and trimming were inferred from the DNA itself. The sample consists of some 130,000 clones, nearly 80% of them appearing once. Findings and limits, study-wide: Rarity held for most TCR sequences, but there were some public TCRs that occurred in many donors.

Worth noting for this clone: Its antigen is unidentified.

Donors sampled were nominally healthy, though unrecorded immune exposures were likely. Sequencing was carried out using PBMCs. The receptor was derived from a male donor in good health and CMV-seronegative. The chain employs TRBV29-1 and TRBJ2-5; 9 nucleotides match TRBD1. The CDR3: CSAHRGQGTLETQYF. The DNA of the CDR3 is TGCAGCGCCCACAGGGGGCAGGGGACATTGGAGACCCAGTACTTC.